The sequence of this T cell receptor beta chain was determined in a study of cytomegalovirus exposure and HLA in healthy donors. PCR amplification relied on 60 Vbeta primers (plus 13 Jbeta primers). The protocol was immunoSEQ multiplex PCR, while the TCRdb copy is restricted to in-frame clones and leaves out a portion. The data contain around 120,000 clones, roughly 80% of them singletons. Sequencing was done on a sample of PBMCs. This TCR was recovered from a man between 60 and 75 years old in good health and CMV-seropositive.

Here the CDR3 reads CASSLAADFSGNTIYF. Written as DNA, the CDR3 is TGCGCCAGCAGCTTGGCGGCCGACTTCTCTGGAAACACCATATATTTT. This chain joins TRBV5-1 and TRBJ1-3; D unresolved. The germline gives CDR1 SGHRS, CDR2 YFSETQ. The CDR3 runs to 16 residues. V shed 0 bases and J shed 0 bases, with 10 bases lying between them.